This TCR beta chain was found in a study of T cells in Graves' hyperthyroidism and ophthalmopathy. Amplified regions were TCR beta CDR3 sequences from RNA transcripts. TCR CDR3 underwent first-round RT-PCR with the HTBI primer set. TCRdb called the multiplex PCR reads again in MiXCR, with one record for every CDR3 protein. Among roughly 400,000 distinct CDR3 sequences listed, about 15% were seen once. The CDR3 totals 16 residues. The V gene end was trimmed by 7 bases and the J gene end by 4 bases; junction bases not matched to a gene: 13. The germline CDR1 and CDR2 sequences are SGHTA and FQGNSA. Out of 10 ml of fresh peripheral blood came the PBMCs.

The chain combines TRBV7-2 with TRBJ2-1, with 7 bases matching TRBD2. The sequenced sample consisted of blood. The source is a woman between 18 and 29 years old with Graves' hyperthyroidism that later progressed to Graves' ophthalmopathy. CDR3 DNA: TGTGCCAGCACCCGTCATCCGGCTAGCGGATACAATGAGCAGTTCTTC. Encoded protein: CASTRHPASGYNEQFF.